This TCR beta chain was sequenced during a study of blood T cell repertoires in COVID-19. The method was immunoSEQ multiplex PCR; TCRdb's version includes in-frame clones alone and lacks a portion of them. The data contain fewer than 500,000 clones, about 89% of them singletons. The CDR3 length is 16 residues. The V and J ends lost 5 bases and 7 bases, in that order; junction bases with no gene match: 8. Germline V gives CDR1 SEHNR, CDR2 FQNEAQ (reference sequence). The source of this sequence is a woman younger than 45 with acute or convalescent COVID-19. Source material: peripheral blood. The chain employs TRBV7-9 and TRBJ2-2, with 12 bases matching TRBD1. CDR3 region: CASSQGDRGRVGELFF. The CDR3 DNA reads as TGTGCCAGCAGCCAGGGGGACAGGGGGCGAGTCGGGGAGCTGTTTTTT. Full variable domain (missing parts from reference TRBV7-9 and TRBJ2-2): DTGVSQNPRHKITKRGQNVTFRCDPISEHNRLYWYRQTLGQGPEFLTYFQNEAQLEKSRLLSDRFSAERPKGSFSTLEIQRTEQGDSAMYLCASSQGDRGRVGELFFGEGSRLTVL.